Listed here is a single TCR beta chain. Its antigen is undetermined. The data belong to a study of T cell responses to AZD1222 COVID-19 vaccine. Study results and caveats: Donors were largely white British and mainly female; clonal diversity was possibly underestimated. Unmutated variant regions are reportedly the target of nearly half of TCRs that are spike-specific. Spike-specific TCR breadth and depth went up after people got two AZD1222 doses.

Sequencing was performed with immunoSEQ multiplex PCR; in TCRdb, only in-frame clones are kept and a portion is missing. The data hold roughly 110,000 clones, with 80% to 85% observed a single time. The CDR3 has 17 amino acids. Looked up from germline, CDR1 is SGHDN and CDR2 is FVKESK. J gave up 4 bases and V 4 bases, and 16 bases lay outside the gene matches. Material: peripheral blood, obtained on day 0 of AZD1222 vaccination. This chain connects TRBV14 to TRBJ2-7, with 7 bases aligning to TRBD2. The TCR comes from an adult in good health. CDR3 DNA: TGTGCCAGCAGCCGCGGGGGATGGGACGGAGATTCGTACGAGCAGTACTTC. Its translation: CASSRGGWDGDSYEQYF.